This T cell receptor beta chain was captured by sequencing in a study of cytomegalovirus exposure and HLA in healthy donors. Overall study results and limits: More clonal expansion characterized HLA-associated TCR beta chains than equally common others in a later analysis. It has been reported that TCR beta sequences accurately predicted the HLA-A and HLA-B alleles of most subjects.

Only a few counts were recorded for this clone. Its antigen is not known. Germline CDR1 is SGHRS and CDR2 is YFSETQ. Trimming took 4 bases from V and 1 from J; bases not matched to a gene: 4. The CDR3 spans 14 residues. The primer mix had 60 Vbeta and 13 Jbeta primers. Method: immunoSEQ multiplex PCR; TCRdb's copy keeps in-frame clones and lacks some. The sample consists of about 90,000 clones, about 72% of them appearing once. This receptor was taken from a young man in good health and CMV-seronegative. Sequencing used PBMCs. The gene calls are TRBV5-1 and TRBJ1-1, with 7 bases aligning to TRBD1. CDR3 nucleotides: TGCGCCAGCAGCCCTTGGACAGGGAACACTGAAGCTTTCTTT. Amino acid sequence: CASSPWTGNTEAFF.